Detailed here is one TCR beta chain. Different DNA sequences within this sample yield the same CDR3. V was shortened by 6 bases and J by 4 bases, with 6 bases between the two germline ends. This CDR3 spans 12 amino acids. The V gene's germline CDR1 is MNHNY and CDR2 SVGAGI (reference sequence). This specimen belongs to a study of cytomegalovirus exposure and HLA in healthy donors. Primers: 60 Vbeta forward and 13 Jbeta reverse. Libraries were prepared by immunoSEQ multiplex PCR; TCRdb keeps only in-frame clonotypes and omits some of them. This sample carries 270,000 or so clones, about 93% of them seen once, and the ten largest clones take less than 2%.

Sequencing was performed on PBMCs. This clonotype was obtained from a girl aged 2 to 9 in good health and CMV-seronegative. The chain has TRBV6-6 and TRBJ2-2; no firm D call. CDR3 nucleotides: TGTGCCAGCAGCTCAGGCACCGGGGAGCTGTTTTTT. As protein: CASSSGTGELFF.